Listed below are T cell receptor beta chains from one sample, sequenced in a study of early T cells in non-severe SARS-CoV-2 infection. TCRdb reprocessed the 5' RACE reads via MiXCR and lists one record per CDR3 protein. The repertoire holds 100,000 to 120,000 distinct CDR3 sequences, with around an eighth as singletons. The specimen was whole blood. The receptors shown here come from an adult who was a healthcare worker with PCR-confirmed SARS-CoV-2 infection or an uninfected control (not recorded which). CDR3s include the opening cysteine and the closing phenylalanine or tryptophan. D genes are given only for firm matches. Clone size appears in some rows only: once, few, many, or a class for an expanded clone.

DNA: TGTGCCAGCAGCTCGACAGGGGGCGAAACTGAAGCTTTCTTT; CDR3: CASSSTGGETEAFF; J: TRBJ1-1; V: TRBV7-3; D: TRBD1; size: many
DNA: TGTGCCAGCTCACCCCGACCCGGTAGAGATACGCAGTATTTT; CDR3: CASSPRPGRDTQYF; J: TRBJ2-3; V: TRBV18; D: NA; size: few
DNA: TGTGCCAGCAGCCTCAGCCCCTCCGGGACCCAGTACTTC; CDR3: CASSLSPSGTQYF; J: TRBJ2-5; V: TRBV11-2; D: NA; size: NA
DNA: TGTGCCAGTAGTATTGATGCCAGGTTGACAGATACGCAGTATTTT; CDR3: CASSIDARLTDTQYF; J: TRBJ2-3; V: TRBV19; D: NA; size: many
DNA: TGTGCCACCAGCAGCGGAGGAACAGATACGCAGTATTTT; CDR3: CATSSGGTDTQYF; J: TRBJ2-3; V: TRBV15; D: NA; size: NA
DNA: TGTGCCAGCAGTGAAGCCTCGGACAGGGGGCTCCTCCTTAATTCACCCCTCCACTTT; CDR3: CASSEASDRGLLLNSPLHF; J: TRBJ1-6; V: TRBV6-1; D: TRBD1; size: many
DNA: TGTGCCAGCAGTCCTGGGGCCTACGAGCAGTACTTC; CDR3: CASSPGAYEQYF; J: TRBJ2-7; V: TRBV6-6; D: NA; size: many
DNA: TGTGCCAGCAGCTTATGGGGGGCTGGGGCCAACGTCCTGACTTTC; CDR3: CASSLWGAGANVLTF; J: TRBJ2-6; V: TRBV5-6; D: NA; size: many
DNA: TGTGCCAGCAGCTTGGTAGGTGGTATGAACACTGAAGCTTTCTTT; CDR3: CASSLVGGMNTEAFF; J: TRBJ1-1; V: TRBV5-4; D: NA; size: many
DNA: TGTGCCAGTAGCACACAGGGGATCTCTGGCTACACCTTC; CDR3: CASSTQGISGYTF; J: TRBJ1-2; V: TRBV19; D: TRBD1; size: many
DNA: TGTGCCAGCAGTACTCTCGGACAGGGGGCCTCCTACAATGAGCAGTTCTTC; CDR3: CASSTLGQGASYNEQFF; J: TRBJ2-1; V: TRBV2; D: TRBD1; size: few
DNA: TGTGCCAGCAGCTTGACAGGGGGCATGATGACAGATACGCAGTATTTT; CDR3: CASSLTGGMMTDTQYF; J: TRBJ2-3; V: TRBV7-9; D: TRBD1; size: few
DNA: TGCAGCGGGGGGGAACAAGAGACCCAGTACTTC; CDR3: CSGGEQETQYF; J: TRBJ2-5; V: TRBV29-1; D: NA; size: NA
DNA: TGTGCCAGCAGCCCCGCCGGACGCACAGATACGCAGTATTTT; CDR3: CASSPAGRTDTQYF; J: TRBJ2-3; V: TRBV7-3; D: NA; size: NA
DNA: TGTGCCAGCAGCCAAGGAGGGCTAGCCCGGGATACGCAGTATTTT; CDR3: CASSQGGLARDTQYF; J: TRBJ2-3; V: TRBV14; D: NA; size: many
DNA: TGTGCCAGCAGCCCCCGGACCCTTACTTACGAGCAGTACTTC; CDR3: CASSPRTLTYEQYF; J: TRBJ2-7; V: TRBV11-2; D: NA; size: many
DNA: TGTGCCAGCACCGGAGGATGGGCCTTTGGGAGCTACACCTTC; CDR3: CASTGGWAFGSYTF; J: TRBJ1-2; V: TRBV7-9; D: NA; size: few
DNA: TGTGCCAGCAGCCAGTTCACAGGGAACCTCTACGAGCAGTACTTC; CDR3: CASSQFTGNLYEQYF; J: TRBJ2-7; V: TRBV14; D: NA; size: NA
DNA: TGTGCCAGCAGTGAGACAGGGACTGGGGCCAACGTCCTGACTTTC; CDR3: CASSETGTGANVLTF; J: TRBJ2-6; V: TRBV2; D: TRBD1; size: NA
DNA: TGTGCCAGCAAACATAGACAGGGGGCGTCTGGCTACACCTTC; CDR3: CASKHRQGASGYTF; J: TRBJ1-2; V: TRBV6-1; D: TRBD1; size: NA
DNA: TGTGCCTGGAGCCGACAGGCAACTGAAGCTTTCTTT; CDR3: CAWSRQATEAFF; J: TRBJ1-1; V: TRBV30; D: NA; size: many
DNA: TGTGCCTCATCAGGGGGGTACAATGAGCAGTTCTTC; CDR3: CASSGGYNEQFF; J: TRBJ2-1; V: TRBV24-1; D: NA; size: few
DNA: TGCGCCAGCAGTGTATCGACTATCACAGATACGCAGTATTTT; CDR3: CASSVSTITDTQYF; J: TRBJ2-3; V: TRBV10-2; D: NA; size: many